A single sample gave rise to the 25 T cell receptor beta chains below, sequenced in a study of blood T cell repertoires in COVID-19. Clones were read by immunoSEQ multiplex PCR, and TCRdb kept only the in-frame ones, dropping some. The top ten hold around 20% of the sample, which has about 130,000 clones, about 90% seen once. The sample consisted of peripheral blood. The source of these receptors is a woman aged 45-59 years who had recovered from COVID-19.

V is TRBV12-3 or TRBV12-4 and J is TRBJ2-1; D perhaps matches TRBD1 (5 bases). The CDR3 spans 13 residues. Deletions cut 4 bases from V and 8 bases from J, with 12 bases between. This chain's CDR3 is CASSSLKGYEQFF. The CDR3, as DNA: TGTGCCAGCAGTTCCCTCAAGGGGTATGAGCAGTTCTTC.

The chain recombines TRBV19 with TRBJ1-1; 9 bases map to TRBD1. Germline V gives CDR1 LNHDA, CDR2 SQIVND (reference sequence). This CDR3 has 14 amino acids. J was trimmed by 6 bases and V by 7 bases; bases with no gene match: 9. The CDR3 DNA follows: TGTGCCAGTATTAGGGACAGGGATAGCGCTGAAGCTTTCTTT. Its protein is CASIRDRDSAEAFF.

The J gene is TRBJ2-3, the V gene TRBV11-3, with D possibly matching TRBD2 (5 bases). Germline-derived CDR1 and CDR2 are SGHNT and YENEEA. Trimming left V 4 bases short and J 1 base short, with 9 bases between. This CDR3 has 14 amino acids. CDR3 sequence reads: CASSSRERTDTQYF. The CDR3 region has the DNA TGTGCCAGCAGCTCAAGGGAGCGCACAGATACGCAGTATTTT.

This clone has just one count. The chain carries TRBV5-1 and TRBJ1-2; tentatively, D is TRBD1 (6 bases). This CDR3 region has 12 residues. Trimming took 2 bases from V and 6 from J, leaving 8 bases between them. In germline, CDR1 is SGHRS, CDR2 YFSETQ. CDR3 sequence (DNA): TGCGCCAGCAGCTTCCAGGGGAATGGCTACACCTTC. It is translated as CASSFQGNGYTF.

CDR3 sequence reads: CASNRGSNYNEQFF. The CDR3, as DNA: TGTGCCAGCAACAGGGGGTCTAACTACAATGAGCAGTTCTTC. The genes are TRBV11-2 and TRBJ2-1, with 8 bases identical to TRBD1. The CDR3 length is 14 residues. From germline, CDR1 is SGHAT and CDR2 FQNNGV. J was trimmed by 3 bases and V by 7 bases; bases with no gene match: 5.

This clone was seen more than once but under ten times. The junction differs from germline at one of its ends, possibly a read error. The CDR3 protein is CASSLPGQGTYTQYF. DNA for the CDR3: TGTGCCAGCAGCTTACCGGGACAGGGCACATATACGCAGTATTTT. The chain is built from TRBV5-8 and TRBJ2-3, with 9 bases lining up with TRBD1. The CDR3 totals 15 residues. CDR1 and CDR2 (germline): SGHTS, YDEGEE.

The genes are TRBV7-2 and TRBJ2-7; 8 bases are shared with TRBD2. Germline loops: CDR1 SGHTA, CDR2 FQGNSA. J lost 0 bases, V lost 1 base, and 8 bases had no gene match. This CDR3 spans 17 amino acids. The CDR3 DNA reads TGTGCCAGCAGCTTAGTTGATGTCAGCGGGAGCTCCTACGAGCAGTACTTC. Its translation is CASSLVDVSGSSYEQYF.

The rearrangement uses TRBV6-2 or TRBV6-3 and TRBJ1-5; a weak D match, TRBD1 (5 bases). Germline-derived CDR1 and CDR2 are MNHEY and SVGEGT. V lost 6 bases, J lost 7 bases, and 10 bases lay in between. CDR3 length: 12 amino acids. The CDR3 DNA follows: TGTGCCAGCAGCTCGGGGGGGCAGCCCCAGCATTTT. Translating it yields CASSSGGQPQHF.

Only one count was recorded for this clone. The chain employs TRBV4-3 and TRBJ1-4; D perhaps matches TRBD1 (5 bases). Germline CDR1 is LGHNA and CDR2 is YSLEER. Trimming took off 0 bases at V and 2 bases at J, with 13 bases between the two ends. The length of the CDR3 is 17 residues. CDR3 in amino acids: CASSQDRPGGTNEKLFF. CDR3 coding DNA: TGCGCCAGCAGCCAAGACCGGCCGGGGGGGACTAATGAAAAACTGTTTTTT.

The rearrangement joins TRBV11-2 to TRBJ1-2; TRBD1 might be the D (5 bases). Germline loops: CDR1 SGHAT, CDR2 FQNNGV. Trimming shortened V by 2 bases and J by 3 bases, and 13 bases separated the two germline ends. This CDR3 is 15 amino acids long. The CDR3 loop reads CASSLTAGWDYGYTF. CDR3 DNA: TGTGCCAGCAGCTTAACGGCAGGGTGGGACTATGGCTACACCTTC. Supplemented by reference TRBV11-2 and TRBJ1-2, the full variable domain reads EAGVAQSPRYKIIEKRQSVAFWCNPISGHATLYWYQQILGQGPKLLIQFQNNGVVDDSQLPKDRFSAERLKGVDSTLKIQPAKLEDSAVYLCASSLTAGWDYGYTFGSGTRLTVV.

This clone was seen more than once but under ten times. CDR3 coding DNA: TGTGCCAGCAGCTTGGGACAGACCATTAATGAAAAACTGTTTTTT. Encoded protein: CASSLGQTINEKLFF. This rearrangement joins TRBV5-8 to TRBJ1-4; TRBD1 is a possible D gene (5 bases). The germline V and J ends were trimmed by 0 bases and 4 bases, with 10 bases remaining between them. Germline loops: CDR1 SGHTS, CDR2 YDEGEE. CDR3 length: 15 residues.

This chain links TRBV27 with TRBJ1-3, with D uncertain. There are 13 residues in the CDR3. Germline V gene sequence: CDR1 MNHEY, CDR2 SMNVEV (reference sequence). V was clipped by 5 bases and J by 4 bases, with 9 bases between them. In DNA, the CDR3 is TGTGCCAGCAGTCTAGCTGCGGGAAACACCATATATTTT. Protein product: CASSLAAGNTIYF.

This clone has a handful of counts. CDR3 DNA: TGTGCCCAATTTAACGGTGCAACTAATGAAAAACTGTTTTTT. Its protein product is CAQFNGATNEKLFF. The gene calls are TRBV19 and TRBJ1-4; D remains ambiguous. The CDR3 runs 14 residues. V dropped 11 bases and J dropped 0 bases, with 13 bases sitting between them. Germline values: CDR1 LNHDA, CDR2 SQIVND (reference sequence).

The CDR3 protein is CASSFSRVEGYTF. In nucleotides, the CDR3 is TGTGCCAGCAGCTTTTCCAGGGTTGAGGGCTACACCTTC. The V gene is TRBV5-6, the J gene TRBJ1-2, with D perhaps TRBD1 (5 bases). CDR1 is SGHDT and CDR2 is YYEEEE in the germline V gene. This CDR3 has 13 amino acids. The V and J ends lost 2 bases and 8 bases respectively, with 13 bases between them. Full variable domain (outside the CDR3, taken from reference TRBV5-6 and TRBJ1-2): DAGVTQSPTHLIKTRGQQVTLRCSPKSGHDTVSWYQQALGQGPQFIFQYYEEEERQRGNFPDRFSGHQFPNYSSELNVNALLLGDSALYLCASSFSRVEGYTFGSGTRLTVV.

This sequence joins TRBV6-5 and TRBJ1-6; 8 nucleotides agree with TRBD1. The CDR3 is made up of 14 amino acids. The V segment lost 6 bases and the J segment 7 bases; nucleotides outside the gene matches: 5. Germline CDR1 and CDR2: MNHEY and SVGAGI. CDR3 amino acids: CASSRDRGNSPLHF. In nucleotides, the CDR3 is TGTGCCAGCAGCCGTGACAGGGGAAATTCACCCCTCCACTTT.

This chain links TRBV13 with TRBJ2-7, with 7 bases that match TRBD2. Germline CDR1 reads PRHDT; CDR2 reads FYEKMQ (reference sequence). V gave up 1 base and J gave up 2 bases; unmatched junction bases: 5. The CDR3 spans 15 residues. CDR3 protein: CASSLEGGSTYEQYF. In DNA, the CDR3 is TGTGCCAGCAGCTTAGAAGGCGGGAGTACCTACGAGCAGTACTTC.

CDR3 amino acids: CASSQEGRAVTDTQYF. The CDR3 DNA is TGCGCCAGCAGCCAAGAGGGCAGGGCGGTCACAGATACGCAGTATTTT. J is TRBJ2-3 and V is TRBV4-1; D possibly corresponds to TRBD1 (5 bases). The CDR3 extends over 16 amino acids. Germline V lookup: CDR1 MGHRA, CDR2 YSYEKL. V dropped 0 bases and J dropped 2 bases, with 12 bases sitting between them.

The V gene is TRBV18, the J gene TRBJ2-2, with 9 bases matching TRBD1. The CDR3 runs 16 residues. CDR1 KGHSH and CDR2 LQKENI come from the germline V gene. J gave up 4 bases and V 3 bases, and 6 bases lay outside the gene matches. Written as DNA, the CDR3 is TGTGCCAGCTCACCTAAACAGGGGGCGTCCACCGGGGAGCTGTTTTTT. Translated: CASSPKQGASTGELFF.

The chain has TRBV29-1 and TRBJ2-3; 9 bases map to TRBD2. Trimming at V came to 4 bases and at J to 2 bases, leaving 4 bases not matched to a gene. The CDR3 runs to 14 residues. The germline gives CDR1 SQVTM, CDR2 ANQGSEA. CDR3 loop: CSVVLAGHTDTQYF. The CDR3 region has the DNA TGCAGCGTTGTTCTAGCGGGGCACACAGATACGCAGTATTTT.

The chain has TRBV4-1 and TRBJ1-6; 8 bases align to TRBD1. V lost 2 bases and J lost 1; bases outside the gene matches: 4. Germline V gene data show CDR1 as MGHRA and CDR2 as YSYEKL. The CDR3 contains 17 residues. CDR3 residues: CASSQNDRGSYNSPLHF. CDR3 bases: TGCGCCAGCAGCCAAAACGACAGGGGATCCTATAATTCACCCCTCCACTTT.

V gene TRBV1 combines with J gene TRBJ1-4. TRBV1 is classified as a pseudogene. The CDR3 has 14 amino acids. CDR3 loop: CTSSQLISTTQLFF. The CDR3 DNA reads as TGCACCAGCAGCCAACTAATATCCACCACCCAACTGTTTTTT.

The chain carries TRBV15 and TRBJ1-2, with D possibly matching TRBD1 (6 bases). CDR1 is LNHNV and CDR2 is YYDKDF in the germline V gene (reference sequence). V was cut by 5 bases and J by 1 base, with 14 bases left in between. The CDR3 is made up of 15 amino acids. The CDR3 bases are TGTGCCACCAGCTCTTCGGACAGCCTTAACTATGGCTACACCTTC. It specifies CATSSSDSLNYGYTF.

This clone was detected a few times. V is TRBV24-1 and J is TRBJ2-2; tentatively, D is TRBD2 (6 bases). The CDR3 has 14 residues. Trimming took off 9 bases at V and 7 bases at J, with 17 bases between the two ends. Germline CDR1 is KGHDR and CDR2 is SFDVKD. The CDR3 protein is CATGGGIGVGELFF. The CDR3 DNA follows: TGTGCCACCGGCGGCGGGATTGGAGTCGGGGAGCTGTTTTTT.

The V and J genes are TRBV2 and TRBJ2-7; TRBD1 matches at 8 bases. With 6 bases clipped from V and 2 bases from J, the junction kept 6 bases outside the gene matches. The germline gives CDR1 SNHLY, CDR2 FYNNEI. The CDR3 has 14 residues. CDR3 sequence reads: CASSHGQGPYEQYF. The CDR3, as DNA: TGTGCCAGCAGCCATGGACAGGGACCCTACGAGCAGTACTTC.

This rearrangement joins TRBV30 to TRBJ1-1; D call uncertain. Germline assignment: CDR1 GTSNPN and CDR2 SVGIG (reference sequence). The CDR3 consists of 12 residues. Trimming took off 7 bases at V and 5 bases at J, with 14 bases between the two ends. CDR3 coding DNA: TGTGCCTCGAAAAGGGCGGGTACTGAAGCTTTCTTT. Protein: CASKRAGTEAFF.